This T cell receptor beta chain was sequenced during a study of blood T cell repertoires in COVID-19. Looking at the study overall: Sample material is recorded as cDNA or gDNA derived from T cells, B-cell-depleted T cells, or PBMCs.

Per the authors' pipeline: Nucleated cell counts were estimated from reference gene primer amplification. TCRdb keeps only in-frame clones here, not all; method: immunoSEQ multiplex PCR. V and J calls and clone size are given by that table; D and trimming were obtained from the DNA. The sample comprises 29,000 or so clones, roughly nine tenths of which are singletons, and around 9.9% rests with the top ten. The CDR3 consists of 14 residues. V lost 3 bases and J lost 4, with 13 bases in between. Germline V gene lookup returns CDR1 SNHLY and CDR2 FYNNEI. V and J are TRBV2 and TRBJ2-7, with a possible D match to TRBD1 (7 bases). The sequencing input was peripheral blood. The TCR originated in a human donor in a cohort sampled during active COVID-19. As DNA, the CDR3 is TGTGCCAGCAGTGATCAGGGGGGAAAGTACGAGCAGTACTTC. It codes for CASSDQGGKYEQYF.